The 14 T cell receptor beta chains presented below share a single source sample, sequenced in a study of shared clonotypes between healthy human individuals. Repertoires were generated with immunoSEQ multiplex PCR, while TCRdb's copy carries only in-frame clones and drops some. The profile shows around 1.5 million clones, around 98% of them singletons. Sequences were obtained from naive CD4+ T cells sorted from blood. Subset of the sample: CD45RA+ positively selected. All receptors derive from a man aged 30 to 39 in good health.

V usage is TRBV29-1 and J usage is TRBJ2-3; D remains unclear. CDR3 length equals 13 residues. The V and J ends lost 5 bases and 1 base respectively, with 10 bases between them. Per germline, CDR1 SQVTM and CDR2 ANQGSEA. CDR3 bases: TGCAGCGTTCTTACCCGGCGCACAGATACGCAGTATTTT. Translating it yields CSVLTRRTDTQYF.

This chain joins TRBV11-2 and TRBJ1-5; D not resolved. The V end was cut by 3 bases, the J end by 1 base, with 4 bases between. Germline V gene sequence: CDR1 SGHAT, CDR2 FQNNGV. The CDR3 runs 13 residues. CDR3 nucleotides: TGTGCCAGCAGCTTCGAAAGCAATCAGCCCCAGCATTTT. This encodes CASSFESNQPQHF.

This rearrangement joins TRBV7-6 to TRBJ2-1; TRBD1 matches 7 bases. CDR1 SGHVS and CDR2 FNYEAQ come from the germline V gene. V gave up 2 bases and J gave up 9 bases; unmatched junction bases: 4. The CDR3 is 13 amino acids. The CDR3, as DNA: TGTGCCAGCAGCTTACGACAGGGCGGTGAGCAGTTCTTC. Encoded protein: CASSLRQGGEQFF. The variable domain in full, completed from reference TRBV7-6 and TRBJ2-1, reads GAGVSQSPRYKVTKRGQDVALRCDPISGHVSLYWYRQALGQGPEFLTYFNYEAQQDKSGLPNDRFSAERPEGSISTLTIQRTEQRDSAMYRCASSLRQGGEQFFGPGTRLTVL.

The V call is TRBV2, the J call TRBJ1-1, with 8 bases matching TRBD1. The V and J ends lost 6 bases and 6 bases, in that order; junction bases with no gene match: 12. The CDR3 spans 15 residues. In germline, CDR1 is SNHLY, CDR2 FYNNEI. In DNA form, the CDR3 reads TGTGCCAGCAGATTCGAGACAGGGGATTTGGCTGAAGCTTTCTTT. Its translation is CASRFETGDLAEAFF. Full variable domain (rest looked up from reference TRBV2 and TRBJ1-1): EPEVTQTPSHQVTQMGQEVILRCVPISNHLYFYWYRQILGQKVEFLVSFYNNEISEKSEIFDDQFSVERPDGSNFTLKIRSTKLEDSAMYFCASRFETGDLAEAFFGQGTRLTVV.

CDR3 residues: CASSQVQGSGETQYF. The CDR3 DNA is TGCGCCAGCAGCCAAGTTCAAGGTTCGGGGGAGACCCAGTACTTC. This rearrangement joins TRBV4-1 to TRBJ2-5; possibly TRBD2 for D (5 bases). This CDR3 has 15 residues. Germline V gene lookup returns CDR1 MGHRA and CDR2 YSYEKL. Trimming cost V 1 base and J 5 bases, with 14 bases left between them.

The V gene is TRBV27, the J gene TRBJ2-7, with a tentative D call TRBD2 (5 bases). The CDR3 is made up of 16 amino acids. Trimming removed 1 base from V and 4 bases from J, with 17 bases in between. Looked up from germline, CDR1 is MNHEY and CDR2 is SMNVEV (reference sequence). As DNA, the CDR3 is TGTGCCAGCAGTTTATGGGCCGGCGCGACTATTTACGAGCAGTACTTC. As protein: CASSLWAGATIYEQYF.

This chain connects TRBV2 to TRBJ2-1; a weak D match, TRBD2 (5 bases). The CDR3 has 16 amino acids. V lost 2 bases and J lost 7, with 18 bases in between. The germline V gene encodes CDR1 SNHLY and CDR2 FYNNEI. CDR3: CASSENLPGMVNEQFF. For the CDR3, the DNA is TGTGCCAGCAGTGAAAATTTGCCGGGAATGGTGAATGAGCAGTTCTTC. Variable domain in full (rest from reference TRBV2 and TRBJ2-1): EPEVTQTPSHQVTQMGQEVILRCVPISNHLYFYWYRQILGQKVEFLVSFYNNEISEKSEIFDDQFSVERPDGSNFTLKIRSTKLEDSAMYFCASSENLPGMVNEQFFGPGTRLTVL.

The chain combines TRBV5-4 with TRBJ2-7; D possibly corresponds to TRBD1 (5 bases). CDR3 length: 15 residues. Germline CDR1 SGHNT, CDR2 YYREEE (reference sequence). V dropped 2 bases and J dropped 6 bases, with 18 bases sitting between them. CDR3: CASSLQNRHAREQYF. The CDR3 DNA is TGTGCCAGCAGCTTACAAAACAGGCATGCCCGCGAGCAGTACTTC.

This clone showed up just once. V is TRBV6-1 and J is TRBJ1-5, with a weak D call TRBD1 (5 bases). V was trimmed by 4 bases and J by 1 base, leaving 23 bases between them. The germline V gene encodes CDR1 MNHNS and CDR2 SASEGT. This CDR3 has 19 amino acids. CDR3 protein: CASSASVAGSRASNQPQHF. CDR3 sequence (DNA): TGTGCCAGCAGTGCTAGCGTGGCAGGGTCTAGGGCGAGCAATCAGCCCCAGCATTTT.

The chain recombines TRBV2 with TRBJ2-3, with 8 bases fitting TRBD1. V was clipped by 5 bases and J by 6 bases; unmatched bases: 1. The CDR3 extends over 12 amino acids. The V gene's germline CDR1 is SNHLY and CDR2 FYNNEI. The CDR3 DNA is TGTGCCAGCAGTTACAGGGGGGATACGCAGTATTTT. Protein product: CASSYRGDTQYF.

Details on this clone: An end of the junction differs from the germline gene, which may be a read error. The gene calls are TRBV7-8 and TRBJ2-7; TRBD2 agrees at 7 bases. CDR3 length: 14 amino acids. Germline V gene sequence: CDR1 SGHVS, CDR2 FQNEAQ. This CDR3 reads CASSLGGLERGGSF. DNA of the CDR3: TGTGCCAGCAGCTTAGGAGGACTGGAGCGGGGTGGGTCGTTC. The full variable domain, with the rest looked up from reference TRBV7-8 and TRBJ2-7, is GAGVSQSPRYKVAKRGQDVALRCDPISGHVSLFWYQQALGQGPEFLTYFQNEAQLDKSGLPSDRFFAERPEGSVSTLKIQRTQQEDSAVYLCASSLGGLERGGSFGPGTRLTVT.

V gene TRBV18 combines with J gene TRBJ2-7; D unresolved. The CDR3 length is 15 residues. V was shortened by 6 bases and J by 3 bases, with 18 bases between the two germline ends. Germline V gene sequence: CDR1 KGHSH, CDR2 LQKENI. The CDR3 region has the DNA TGTGCCAGCTCCTTAACGGGCGCGCAAAACTACGAGCAGTACTTC. This translates into CASSLTGAQNYEQYF.

This clone was detected once. This chain uses TRBV30 with TRBJ1-5; D ambiguous. Trimming left V 5 bases short and J 3 bases short, with 11 bases between. CDR1 is GTSNPN and CDR2 is SVGIG in the germline V gene (reference sequence). The CDR3 sequence is 13 residues long. CDR3 protein: CAWASGYNQPQHF. The CDR3 region has the DNA TGTGCCTGGGCGTCGGGATACAATCAGCCCCAGCATTTT. Full variable domain (rest looked up from reference TRBV30 and TRBJ1-5): SQTIHQWPATLVQPVGSPLSLECTVEGTSNPNLYWYRQAAGRGLQLLFYSVGIGQISSEVPQNLSASRPQDRQFILSSKKLLLSDSGFYLCAWASGYNQPQHFGDGTRLSIL.

This chain uses TRBV25-1 with TRBJ1-2; the D is unclear. The CDR3 length is 15 residues. V shed 8 bases and J shed 0 bases, with 16 bases lying between them. In germline, CDR1 is MGHDK, CDR2 SYGVNS. The CDR3 reads CASGGAASSNYGYTF. The CDR3 DNA sequence: TGTGCCAGCGGAGGCGCAGCTTCTTCTAACTATGGCTACACCTTC.